These 28 T cell receptor beta chains were all obtained from the same sample, sequenced in a study of OX40 agonist ivuxolimab in advanced cancers. Libraries were prepared by immunoSEQ multiplex PCR; TCRdb keeps only in-frame clonotypes and omits some of them. The sample includes 50,000 to 75,000 clones, roughly 90% of them seen just once. Sample: CD4+ or CD8+ T cells sorted from blood, taken in a trial of the OX40 agonist ivuxolimab. These receptors were taken from an adult with an advanced solid tumor such as melanoma, head and neck, liver or kidney cancer.

This sequence joins TRBV11-2 and TRBJ2-1; 10 nucleotides agree with TRBD2. The CDR3 is 15 residues long. Germline V gene data show CDR1 as SGHAT and CDR2 as FQNNGV. V gave up 1 base and J gave up 3 bases; unmatched junction bases: 0. The CDR3 reads CASSLASGGYNEQFF. The CDR3 bases are TGTGCCAGCAGCTTAGCTAGCGGGGGCTACAATGAGCAGTTCTTC.

The CDR3 protein is CASSLGTGEKPQHF. Written as DNA, the CDR3 is TGTGCCAGCAGCCTCGGGACCGGGGAGAAGCCCCAGCATTTT. The chain links TRBV4-2 to TRBJ1-5; possible D gene TRBD1, 5 bases. This CDR3 has 14 amino acids. Germline-derived CDR1 and CDR2 are LGHNA and YNFKEQ. V shed 4 bases and J shed 8 bases, with 15 bases lying between them.

The chain carries TRBV18 and TRBJ1-1; D uncertain. Trimming cost V 6 bases and J 3 bases, with 14 bases left between them. Looked up from germline, CDR1 is KGHSH and CDR2 is LQKENI. This CDR3 comprises 14 residues. The CDR3 protein is CASSLAAGDTEAFF. Written as DNA, the CDR3 is TGTGCCAGCTCTCTCGCAGCGGGCGACACTGAAGCTTTCTTT.

The chain carries TRBV5-8 and TRBJ2-2, with 9 bases identical to TRBD1. The germline V gene encodes CDR1 SGHTS and CDR2 YDEGEE. CDR3 length: 17 residues. V lost 4 bases, J lost 2 bases, and 9 bases stayed unmatched. Written as DNA, the CDR3 is TGTGCCAGCAGCATATTACAGGGGGCTTTAAACACCGGGGAGCTGTTTTTT. It is translated as CASSILQGALNTGELFF.

This chain joins TRBV6-5 and TRBJ1-1; D possibly corresponds to TRBD1 (5 bases). V was cut by 0 bases and J by 6 bases, with 17 bases left in between. This CDR3 is 16 amino acids long. Germline assignment: CDR1 MNHEY and CDR2 SVGAGI. CDR3 DNA sequence: TGTGCCAGCAGTTACTCGGTTCCAGGGTTAAGCCCTGAAGCTTTCTTT. It codes for CASSYSVPGLSPEAFF.

The chain joins TRBV6-4 to TRBJ2-7, with 8 bases identical to TRBD1. The length of the CDR3 is 13 residues. Germline lookup yields CDR1 MRHNA and CDR2 SNTAGT. V lost 2 bases and J lost 5; bases outside the gene matches: 2. CDR3 loop: CASSDEQGDEQYF. In DNA form, the CDR3 reads TGTGCCAGCAGTGACGAACAGGGGGACGAGCAGTACTTC.

The V and J genes are TRBV7-3 and TRBJ1-1; D remains ambiguous. The CDR3 has 9 residues. V was shortened by 4 bases and J by 10 bases, with 4 bases between the two germline ends. CDR1 and CDR2 (germline): SGHTA, FQGTGA. CDR3: CASSSGAFF. The DNA for the CDR3 is TGTGCCAGCAGCTCGGGAGCTTTCTTT.

Turning to this clone: It is likely a read error, because the conserved phenylalanine at the end of the CDR3 is missing. V and J are TRBV2 and TRBJ2-3; D is perhaps TRBD1 or TRBD2 (6 bases each). The CDR3 is 15 residues long. Germline CDR1 SNHLY, CDR2 FYNNEI. Trimming removed 8 bases at V and 2 bases at J, with 17 bases between. The CDR3: CASQIGGGHTDTQYL. The CDR3 nucleotides are TGTGCCAGCCAAATTGGAGGGGGGCACACAGATACGCAGTATCTT.

The chain carries TRBV18 and TRBJ2-2, with 8 bases that match TRBD1. Per the germline V gene, CDR1 is KGHSH and CDR2 is LQKENI. The CDR3 is 15 residues long. V was clipped by 4 bases and J by 6 bases; unmatched bases: 7. The CDR3 loop is CASSLPGGISGELFF. As DNA, the CDR3 is TGTGCCAGCTCACTGCCAGGGGGCATATCCGGGGAGCTGTTTTTT.

The gene calls are TRBV5-1 and TRBJ1-1; 7 bases align to TRBD1. Germline V gene lookup returns CDR1 SGHRS and CDR2 YFSETQ. The CDR3 extends over 15 amino acids. V shed 4 bases, J shed 4 bases, and the junction held 10 bases outside the gene matches. The CDR3, as DNA: TGCGCCAGCAGCACATCGACAGGGCGTACCACTGAAGCTTTCTTT. It yields the protein CASSTSTGRTTEAFF.

This sequence joins TRBV9 and TRBJ2-4; D is perhaps TRBD1 or TRBD2 (5 bases each). Between the trimmed V and J ends, which lost 3 bases and 0 bases, there was a span of 13 bases. The CDR3 consists of 16 residues. Germline CDR1 SGDLS, CDR2 YYNGEE. The CDR3 nucleotides read TGTGCCAGCAGCGGAGGGGAAAACATAGCCAAAAACATTCAGTACTTC. Its translation is CASSGGENIAKNIQYF. Full variable domain (outside the CDR3, taken from reference TRBV9 and TRBJ2-4): DSGVTQTPKHLITATGQRVTLRCSPRSGDLSVYWYQQSLDQGLQFLIQYYNGEERAKGNILERFSAQQFPDLHSELNLSSLELGDSALYFCASSGGENIAKNIQYFGAGTRLSVL.

The rearrangement links TRBV9 to TRBJ2-3, with D maybe TRBD1 (5 bases). The CDR3 consists of 15 residues. Germline V gives CDR1 SGDLS, CDR2 YYNGEE. Trimming took 2 bases from V and 3 from J, leaving 13 bases between them. The CDR3 nucleotides read TGTGCCAGCAGCGTGGGGCAGGCAGGGACAGATACGCAGTATTTT. The encoded protein is CASSVGQAGTDTQYF.

This rearrangement joins TRBV4-1 to TRBJ1-3; the D is unclear. Per the germline V gene, CDR1 is MGHRA and CDR2 is YSYEKL. V lost 1 base and J lost 0, with 7 bases in between. The CDR3 is 15 amino acids. The CDR3 reads CASSQGAGSGNTIYF. CDR3 nucleotides: TGCGCCAGCAGCCAAGGGGCAGGCTCTGGAAACACCATATATTTT.

The CDR3 here is CASSPRDNPGRAFF. The CDR3, as DNA: TGTGCCAGCAGCCCCCGAGACAATCCGGGGCGAGCTTTCTTT. The chain uses TRBV7-9 and TRBJ1-1; TRBD1 is a possible D gene (5 bases). Per the germline V gene, CDR1 is SEHNR and CDR2 is FQNEAQ (reference sequence). With 5 bases removed from V and 10 bases from J, the gap between germline ends came to 20 bases. The CDR3 length is 14 residues.

The CDR3 sequence is CASSFYGTGAQETQYF. CDR3 DNA sequence: TGTGCCAGCAGCTTCTACGGGACAGGGGCACAAGAGACCCAGTACTTC. The chain is built from TRBV5-8 and TRBJ2-5, with 10 bases lining up with TRBD1. J was trimmed by 2 bases and V by 2 bases; bases with no gene match: 6. CDR1 SGHTS and CDR2 YDEGEE come from the germline V gene. The CDR3 runs to 16 residues.

V usage is TRBV5-1 and J usage is TRBJ2-5; 14 bases fit TRBD2. The V gene's germline CDR1 is SGHRS and CDR2 YFSETQ. The CDR3 consists of 16 residues. V shed 4 bases and J 5 bases; nucleotides not matched to a gene: 7. The CDR3 nucleotides read TGCGCCAGCAGCCCGACTAGCGGGAGGGCTTTGGAGACCCAGTACTTC. Translating it yields CASSPTSGRALETQYF.

The gene calls are TRBV6-5 and TRBJ2-5, with D perhaps matching TRBD1 or TRBD2 (6 bases each). Germline-derived CDR1 and CDR2 are MNHEY and SVGAGI. The CDR3 is made up of 16 amino acids. With 4 bases removed from V and 5 bases from J, the gap between germline ends came to 20 bases. In nucleotides, the CDR3 is TGTGCCAGCAGTTTCGGGGGAGACGGGGGCGGGGAGACCCAGTACTTC. Translated: CASSFGGDGGGETQYF.

J is TRBJ2-7 and V is TRBV18; maybe TRBD1 (6 bases). From germline, CDR1 is KGHSH and CDR2 LQKENI. V was cut by 3 bases and J by 3 bases, with 15 bases left in between. The CDR3 totals 15 residues. The CDR3 sequence is CASSPGGGSLYEQYF. In DNA form, the CDR3 reads TGTGCCAGCTCACCTGGTGGGGGCTCACTCTACGAGCAGTACTTC.

CDR3 sequence reads: CASLTSGRANEQFF. CDR3 bases: TGTGCCAGTCTGACTAGCGGGAGGGCAAATGAGCAGTTCTTC. The genes are TRBV13 and TRBJ2-1; 14 nucleotides line up with TRBD2. The CDR3 totals 14 residues. J lost 7 bases, V lost 9 bases, and 5 bases had no gene match. Germline assignment: CDR1 PRHDT and CDR2 FYEKMQ (reference sequence).

In nucleotides, the CDR3 is TGTGCCTGGAGTGCCACCCCCCTAGGGAGCGAGCAGTACTTC. Residues: CAWSATPLGSEQYF. The V call is TRBV30, the J call TRBJ2-7, with D maybe TRBD2 (5 bases). V was clipped by 1 base and J by 6 bases, with 16 bases between them. The CDR3 is 14 residues long. Germline V gene data show CDR1 as GTSNPN and CDR2 as SVGIG (reference sequence). Full variable domain (remainder filled in from reference TRBV30 and TRBJ2-7): SQTIHQWPATLVQPVGSPLSLECTVEGTSNPNLYWYRQAAGRGLQLLFYSVGIGQISSEVPQNLSASRPQDRQFILSSKKLLLSDSGFYLCAWSATPLGSEQYFGPGTRLTVT.

This clone was observed a handful of times. The chain uses TRBV5-6 and TRBJ1-2; a weak D match, TRBD1 (6 bases). V lost 4 bases and J 9 bases, leaving 13 bases between the germline ends. CDR1 and CDR2 from the germline V gene are SGHDT and YYEEEE. This CDR3 is built from 12 residues. As DNA, the CDR3 is TGTGCCAGCAGCAGGGGGGTTAACCGCTACACCTTC. Amino acids: CASSRGVNRYTF.

The chain uses TRBV12-5 and TRBJ2-6, with D possibly TRBD1 on 6 matching bases. Deletions cut 2 bases from V and 0 bases from J, with 11 bases between. The CDR3 runs to 17 residues. Germline V CDR1 and CDR2: LGHNT, FRNRAP. As DNA, the CDR3 is TGTGCTAGTGGTTTGACTCTCAGGGGCTCTGGGGCCAACGTCCTGACTTTC. Translation gives CASGLTLRGSGANVLTF.

The genes are TRBV30 and TRBJ1-4; TRBD1 agrees at 8 bases. The CDR3 loop spans 14 amino acids. Germline V CDR1 and CDR2: GTSNPN, SVGIG (reference sequence). Germline trimming cut 4 bases from V and 8 bases from J; bases unmatched to any gene: 9. The DNA of the CDR3 is TGTGCCTGGAACGGACAGGGAGGGAAGGAAAAACTGTTTTTT. The encoded protein is CAWNGQGGKEKLFF.

The V gene is TRBV6-6, the J gene TRBJ2-1; the match to TRBD2 covers 7 bases. Per the germline V gene, CDR1 is MNHNY and CDR2 is SVGAGI (reference sequence). The ends lost 0 bases at V and 9 bases at J; junction bases unmatched: 11. The CDR3 contains 16 residues. CDR3 nucleotide sequence: TGTGCCAGCAGTTACTCGAGCGGGAACCCATCGGGTGAGCAGTTCTTC. It translates to CASSYSSGNPSGEQFF.

V gene TRBV15 combines with J gene TRBJ2-3; TRBD2 agrees at 9 bases. V shed 1 base and J 6 bases; nucleotides not matched to a gene: 5. The germline gives CDR1 LNHNV, CDR2 YYDKDF (reference sequence). The CDR3 covers 15 residues. The CDR3 protein is CATSRASGVRDTQYF. The CDR3 DNA follows: TGTGCCACCAGCAGAGCTAGCGGGGTCCGGGATACGCAGTATTTT.

V is TRBV18 and J is TRBJ1-1; D is undetermined. The CDR3 has 12 amino acids. The germline gives CDR1 KGHSH, CDR2 LQKENI. The germline V and J ends were trimmed by 2 bases and 7 bases, with 8 bases remaining between them. This chain's CDR3 is CASSPMEGEAFF. In DNA, the CDR3 is TGTGCCAGCTCACCAATGGAGGGTGAAGCTTTCTTT.

The V gene is TRBV4-2, the J gene TRBJ2-7, with 11 nucleotides matching TRBD2. CDR3 length: 15 residues. Germline V gene lookup returns CDR1 LGHNA and CDR2 YNFKEQ. V was clipped by 1 base and J by 2 bases; unmatched bases: 1. For the CDR3, the DNA is TGTGCCAGCAGCCAAGCTAGCGGGAGGACCTACGAGCAGTACTTC. Encoded protein: CASSQASGRTYEQYF.

This chain links TRBV9 with TRBJ1-2; no clear D gene. V lost 1 base and J lost 7, with 23 bases in between. CDR3 length equals 17 residues. The germline V gene encodes CDR1 SGDLS and CDR2 YYNGEE. The CDR3 loop is CASSVRTATPDLGGYTF. The CDR3 DNA follows: TGTGCCAGCAGCGTAAGAACCGCGACCCCAGACCTGGGTGGCTACACCTTC.